This TCR beta chain was sequenced during a study of cytomegalovirus exposure and HLA in healthy donors. Notes on the study in general: Reports showed the classifier diagnosing cytomegalovirus status with high specificity and sensitivity. Subsequent analysis found a tendency for first-cohort TCR clusters to co-occur within the approximately 130 validation repertoires.

This CDR3 is 16 amino acids long. The trim removed 1 base at V and 1 base at J, leaving 8 bases unmatched. The germline V gene has CDR1 SQVTM and CDR2 ANQGSEA. The protocol was immunoSEQ multiplex PCR, while the TCRdb copy is restricted to in-frame clones and leaves out a portion. The sample lists about 220,000 clones, over 80% occurring once. On this clone: Its antigen is currently unknown.

The chain couples TRBV29-1 to TRBJ1-1; 8 nucleotides match TRBD1. The sequencing input was PBMCs. This receptor was identified in a young woman in good health and CMV-seropositive. CDR3 amino acids: CSVEGRGPSQNTEAFF. The CDR3 DNA reads as TGCAGCGTTGAAGGCAGGGGGCCCTCGCAGAACACTGAAGCTTTCTTT.